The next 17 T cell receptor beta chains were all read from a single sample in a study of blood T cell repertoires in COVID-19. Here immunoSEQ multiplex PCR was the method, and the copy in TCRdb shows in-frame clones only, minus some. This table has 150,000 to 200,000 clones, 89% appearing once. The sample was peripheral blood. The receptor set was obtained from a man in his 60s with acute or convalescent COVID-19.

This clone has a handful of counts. CDR3 region: CASSLTGLSGNTIYF. The DNA of the CDR3 is TGTGCCAGCAGCTTAACAGGGCTCTCTGGAAACACCATATATTTT. The chain uses TRBV5-5 and TRBJ1-3; TRBD1 might be the D (6 bases). The CDR3 has 15 residues. Trimming cost V 2 bases and J 0 bases, with 9 bases left between them. The germline CDR1 and CDR2 sequences are SGHKS and YYEKEE (reference sequence).

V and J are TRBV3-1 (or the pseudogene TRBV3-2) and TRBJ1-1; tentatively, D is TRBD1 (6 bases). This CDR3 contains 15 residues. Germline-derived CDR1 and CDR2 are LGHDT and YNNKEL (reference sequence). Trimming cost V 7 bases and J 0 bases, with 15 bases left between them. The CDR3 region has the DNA TGTGCCAGCAACAGGGCAGCCTTTATGAACACTGAAGCTTTCTTT. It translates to CASNRAAFMNTEAFF.

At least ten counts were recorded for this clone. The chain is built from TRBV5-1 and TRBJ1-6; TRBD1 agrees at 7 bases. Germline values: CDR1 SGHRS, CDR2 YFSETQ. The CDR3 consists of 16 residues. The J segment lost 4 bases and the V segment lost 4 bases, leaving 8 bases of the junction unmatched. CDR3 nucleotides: TGCGCCAGCAGCCCACGAGGACAGGAGTATAATTCACCCCTCCACTTT. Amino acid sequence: CASSPRGQEYNSPLHF.

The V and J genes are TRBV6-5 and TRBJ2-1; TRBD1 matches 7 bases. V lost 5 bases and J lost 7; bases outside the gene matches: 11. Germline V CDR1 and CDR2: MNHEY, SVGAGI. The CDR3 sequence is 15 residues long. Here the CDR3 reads CASSTGTERSNEQFF. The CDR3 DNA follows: TGTGCCAGCAGTACCGGGACAGAAAGGTCTAATGAGCAGTTCTTC.

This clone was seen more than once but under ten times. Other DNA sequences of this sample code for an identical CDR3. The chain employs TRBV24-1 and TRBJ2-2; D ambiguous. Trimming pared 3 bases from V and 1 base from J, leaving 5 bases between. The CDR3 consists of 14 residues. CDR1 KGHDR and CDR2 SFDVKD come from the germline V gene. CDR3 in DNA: TGTGCCACCAGTGATCGACTGAACACCGGGGAGCTGTTTTTT. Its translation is CATSDRLNTGELFF.

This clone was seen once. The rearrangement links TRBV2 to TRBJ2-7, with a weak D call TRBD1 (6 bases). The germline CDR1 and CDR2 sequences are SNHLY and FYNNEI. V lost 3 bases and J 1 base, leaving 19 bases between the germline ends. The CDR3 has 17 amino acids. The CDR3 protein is CASSEGIDRRRSYEQYF. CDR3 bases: TGTGCCAGCAGTGAGGGAATTGACAGGAGAAGATCCTACGAGCAGTACTTC.

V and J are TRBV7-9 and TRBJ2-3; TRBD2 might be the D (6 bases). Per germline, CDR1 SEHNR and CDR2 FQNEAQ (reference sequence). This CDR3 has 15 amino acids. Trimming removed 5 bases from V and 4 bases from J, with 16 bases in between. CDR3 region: CASSTKPGAADTQYF. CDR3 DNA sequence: TGTGCCAGCAGCACGAAACCGGGAGCAGCAGATACGCAGTATTTT. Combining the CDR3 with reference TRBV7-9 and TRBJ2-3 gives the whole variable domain DTGVSQNPRHKITKRGQNVTFRCDPISEHNRLYWYRQTLGQGPEFLTYFQNEAQLEKSRLLSDRFSAERPKGSFSTLEIQRTEQGDSAMYLCASSTKPGAADTQYFGPGTRLTVL.

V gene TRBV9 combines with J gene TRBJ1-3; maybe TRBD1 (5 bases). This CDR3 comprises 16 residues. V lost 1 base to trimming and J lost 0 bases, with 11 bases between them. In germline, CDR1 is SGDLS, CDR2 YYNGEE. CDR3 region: CASSVNRRSSGNTIYF. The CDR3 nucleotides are TGTGCCAGCAGCGTAAACAGGCGGAGCTCTGGAAACACCATATATTTT.

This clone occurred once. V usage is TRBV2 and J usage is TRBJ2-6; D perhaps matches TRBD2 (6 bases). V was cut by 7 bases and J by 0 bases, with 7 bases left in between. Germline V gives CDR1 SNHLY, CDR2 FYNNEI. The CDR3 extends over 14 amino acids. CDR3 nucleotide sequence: TGTGCCAGCACGGGGGACTCTGGGGCCAACGTCCTGACTTTC. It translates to CASTGDSGANVLTF. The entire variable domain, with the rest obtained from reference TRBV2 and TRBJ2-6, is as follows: EPEVTQTPSHQVTQMGQEVILRCVPISNHLYFYWYRQILGQKVEFLVSFYNNEISEKSEIFDDQFSVERPDGSNFTLKIRSTKLEDSAMYFCASTGDSGANVLTFGAGSRLTVL.

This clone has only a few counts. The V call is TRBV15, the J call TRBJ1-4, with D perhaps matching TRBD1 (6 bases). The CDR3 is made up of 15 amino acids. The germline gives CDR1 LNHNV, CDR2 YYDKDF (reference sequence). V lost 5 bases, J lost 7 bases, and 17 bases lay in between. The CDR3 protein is CATSASLGGGEKLFF. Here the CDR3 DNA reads TGTGCCACCAGCGCTAGTTTAGGGGGGGGTGAAAAACTGTTTTTT. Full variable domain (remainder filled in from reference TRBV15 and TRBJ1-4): DAMVIQNPRYQVTQFGKPVTLSCSQTLNHNVMYWYQQKSSQAPKLLFHYYDKDFNNEADTPDNFQSRRPNTSFCFLDIRSPGLGDTAMYLCATSASLGGGEKLFFGSGTQLSVL.

This CDR3 reads CATKGQVNEKLFF. The DNA of the CDR3 is TGTGCCACCAAGGGACAGGTTAATGAAAAACTGTTTTTT. The gene calls are TRBV12-3 or TRBV12-4 and TRBJ1-4; 8 nucleotides align to TRBD1. CDR3 length: 13 residues. The V segment lost 10 bases and the J segment 4 bases; nucleotides outside the gene matches: 5.

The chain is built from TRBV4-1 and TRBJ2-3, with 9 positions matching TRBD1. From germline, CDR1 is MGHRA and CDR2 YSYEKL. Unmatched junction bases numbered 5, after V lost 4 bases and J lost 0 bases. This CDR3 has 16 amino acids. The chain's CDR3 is CASSPGTGKSTDTQYF. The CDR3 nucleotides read TGCGCCAGCAGCCCTGGGACAGGGAAAAGCACAGATACGCAGTATTTT.

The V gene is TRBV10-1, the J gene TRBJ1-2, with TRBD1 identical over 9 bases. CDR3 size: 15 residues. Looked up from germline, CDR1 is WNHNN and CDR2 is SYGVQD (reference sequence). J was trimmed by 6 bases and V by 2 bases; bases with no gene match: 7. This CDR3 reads CASSEERDRVHGYTF. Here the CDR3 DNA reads TGCGCCAGCAGTGAGGAGAGGGACAGGGTTCATGGCTACACCTTC.

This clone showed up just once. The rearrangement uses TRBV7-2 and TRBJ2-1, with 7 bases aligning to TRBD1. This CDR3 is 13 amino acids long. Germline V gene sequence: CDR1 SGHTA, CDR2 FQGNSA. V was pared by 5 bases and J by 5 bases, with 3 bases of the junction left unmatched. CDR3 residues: CASSLGQNNEQFF. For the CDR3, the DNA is TGTGCCAGCAGCCTGGGACAGAACAATGAGCAGTTCTTC.

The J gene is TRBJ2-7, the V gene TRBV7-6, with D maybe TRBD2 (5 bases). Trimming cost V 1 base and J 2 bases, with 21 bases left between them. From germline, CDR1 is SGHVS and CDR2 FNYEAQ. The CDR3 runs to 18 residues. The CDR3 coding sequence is TGTGCCAGCAGCTTAGGGTCTGGGCCGAGCGGCGAAACCTACGAGCAGTACTTC. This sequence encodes CASSLGSGPSGETYEQYF.

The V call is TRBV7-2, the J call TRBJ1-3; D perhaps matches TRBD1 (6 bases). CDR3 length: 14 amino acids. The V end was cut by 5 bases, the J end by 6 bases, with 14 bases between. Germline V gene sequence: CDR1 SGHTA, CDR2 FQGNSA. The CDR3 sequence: CASSLQGSKNTIYF. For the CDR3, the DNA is TGTGCCAGCAGCCTGCAGGGGTCAAAAAACACCATATATTTT.

The CDR3 spells CATSVGSRYGYTF. CDR3 nucleotide sequence: TGTGCCACCAGTGTTGGGAGTCGCTATGGCTACACCTTC. This sequence joins TRBV24-1 and TRBJ1-2; D is ambiguous. This CDR3 has 13 residues. CDR1 is KGHDR and CDR2 is SFDVKD in the germline V gene. Trimming pared 5 bases from V and 4 bases from J, leaving 10 bases between.